This T cell receptor (beta chain) was sequenced for a study of blood T cells in healthy people across ages. Study observations and caveats: Higher diversity and more naive CD4+ cells were features of long-lived donors, compared to aged donors. Naive T cell percentage showed a strong correlation with the diversity of TCR beta.

It was with a sample-barcoded 5' primer and a J-beta primer mix that a second PCR of about 7 to 12 cycles was run. TCRdb ran MiXCR on the 5' RACE reads and lists one entry per CDR3 protein. The sample has over a million distinct CDR3 sequences; around 25% are singletons. J was trimmed by 1 base and V by 4 bases; bases with no gene match: 14. CDR1 is SGHDT, CDR2 YYEEEE, per germline. CDR3 length: 17 residues. About this clonotype itself: Its antigen is currently unknown.

The same sample was also used in a study of T cells of mothers and their children.

The sample was blood. The source of this sequence is a girl aged 2-10 years in good health. The genes are TRBV5-6 and TRBJ2-7; the match to TRBD2 covers 7 bases. CDR3 DNA: TGTGCCAGCAGCCTCTCTTTGGGGGGGTTAACTTCCTACGAGCAGTACTTC. It translates to CASSLSLGGLTSYEQYF.